The 8 T cell receptor beta chains given below trace back to one sample, sequenced in a study of blood T cell repertoires in COVID-19. Measured with immunoSEQ multiplex PCR; TCRdb has only the in-frame clones, and not every one. The repertoire holds tens of thousands of clones, roughly nine tenths seen once, with 15% to 20% in the top ten. The sequenced sample was peripheral blood. The receptors were sampled from a woman aged 55-75 years with COVID-19, enrolled during active disease.

The chain has TRBV3-1 (or the pseudogene TRBV3-2) and TRBJ1-6, with 7 bases fitting TRBD1. Germline values: CDR1 LGHDT, CDR2 YNNKEL (reference sequence). This CDR3 is built from 16 residues. J was trimmed by 6 bases and V by 1 base; bases with no gene match: 6. The CDR3 loop is CASSQAGGFGNSPLHF. The CDR3 coding sequence is TGTGCCAGCAGCCAAGCAGGGGGATTCGGTAATTCACCCCTCCACTTT.

The chain uses TRBV30 and TRBJ2-7; the D gene is possibly TRBD1 (6 bases). V lost 4 bases, J lost 2 bases, and 9 bases lay in between. The germline V gene encodes CDR1 GTSNPN and CDR2 SVGIG (reference sequence). The CDR3 loop spans 12 amino acids. The CDR3 DNA follows: TGTGCCTGGATCGGGACAACCTACGAGCAGTACTTC. This encodes CAWIGTTYEQYF.

This chain uses TRBV3-1 (or the pseudogene TRBV3-2) with TRBJ2-1, with 13 nucleotides matching TRBD2. Germline V gene sequence: CDR1 LGHDT, CDR2 YNNKEL (reference sequence). This CDR3 is 15 amino acids long. Trimming at V came to 1 base and at J to 9 bases, leaving 3 bases not matched to a gene. CDR3 protein: CASSQVTSGGGEQFF. CDR3 DNA: TGTGCCAGCAGCCAAGTCACTAGCGGGGGGGGTGAGCAGTTCTTC.

The chain recombines TRBV28 with TRBJ1-5; 8 positions match TRBD1. Germline CDR1 reads MDHEN; CDR2 reads SYDVKM. The V and J ends lost 4 bases and 13 bases, in that order; junction bases with no gene match: 3. The CDR3 runs to 11 residues. CDR3 in amino acids: CASSYRGSQHF. CDR3 DNA: TGTGCCAGCAGTTACAGGGGGTCACAGCATTTT.

The chain is built from TRBV2 and TRBJ2-5; 8 positions agree with TRBD2. The CDR3 extends over 15 amino acids. CDR1 and CDR2 (germline): SNHLY, FYNNEI. The ends lost 3 bases at V and 5 bases at J; junction bases unmatched: 8. This CDR3 reads CASSDRGGTRETQYF. CDR3 bases: TGTGCCAGCAGTGATAGGGGTGGGACTAGGGAGACCCAGTACTTC.

The gene calls are TRBV19 and TRBJ1-2; 9 bases are shared with TRBD1. The CDR3 contains 13 residues. Germline values: CDR1 LNHDA, CDR2 SQIVND (reference sequence). V gave up 4 bases and J gave up 8 bases; unmatched junction bases: 5. The CDR3 loop reads CASSTGTGSGYTF. The CDR3, as DNA: TGTGCCAGTAGTACCGGGACAGGGAGCGGCTACACCTTC.

J is TRBJ2-7 and V is TRBV27; 8 bases align to TRBD1. There are 14 residues in the CDR3. Unmatched junction bases numbered 4, after V lost 0 bases and J lost 6 bases. Germline V gives CDR1 MNHEY, CDR2 SMNVEV (reference sequence). DNA for the CDR3: TGTGCCAGCAGTTTATCCCAGGGGGCTGGCGAGCAGTACTTC. This encodes CASSLSQGAGEQYF.

The chain is built from TRBV19 and TRBJ2-5; 8 bases fit TRBD1. CDR1 LNHDA and CDR2 SQIVND come from the germline V gene (reference sequence). This CDR3 is 14 amino acids long. Germline trimming cut 4 bases from V and 5 bases from J; bases unmatched to any gene: 6. The CDR3: CASSTQGAGETQYF. As DNA, the CDR3 is TGTGCCAGTAGTACGCAGGGGGCCGGCGAGACCCAGTACTTC.